This entry lists 26 T cell receptor beta chains sequenced from one sample in a study of blood T cells in healthy people across ages. Combining a sample-barcoded 5' primer with a J-beta primer mix, a second PCR ran for roughly 7 to 11 cycles. A single record per CDR3 protein comes from TCRdb applying MiXCR to the 5' RACE reads. The data show some 1,500,000 distinct CDR3 sequences, approximately 39% seen once. The sample consisted of blood. These receptors were collected from a woman under 30 in good health.

This clonotype has just a few counts. J is TRBJ2-5 and V is TRBV3-1, with D hard to call. The CDR3 is made up of 12 amino acids. The V and J ends lost 2 bases and 5 bases respectively, with 6 bases between them. The germline gives CDR1 LGHDT, CDR2 YNNKEL (reference sequence). The CDR3 coding sequence is TGTGCCAGCAGCCAAACTCTGGAGACCCAGTACTTC. Translated, it gives CASSQTLETQYF.

This clonotype was observed a few times. The V gene is TRBV6-1, the J gene TRBJ2-7; D is perhaps TRBD2 (6 bases). CDR1 is MNHNS and CDR2 is SASEGT in the germline V gene. The V gene lost 6 bases and the J gene lost 3 bases, with 12 bases spanning the gap. The CDR3 has 13 residues. The CDR3 DNA reads as TGTGCCAGCAGCCGGGACTGGGTCTACGAGCAGTACTTC. Translated: CASSRDWVYEQYF.

This rearrangement joins TRBV3-1 to TRBJ2-1; possibly TRBD1 or TRBD2 for D (6 bases each). Germline loops: CDR1 LGHDT, CDR2 YNNKEL (reference sequence). This CDR3 is 16 amino acids long. Trimming shortened V by 0 bases and J by 6 bases, and 15 bases separated the two germline ends. CDR3 in DNA: TGTGCCAGCAGCCAAGATTTGGGGGGCCTCTTCAATGAGCAGTTCTTC. Translated: CASSQDLGGLFNEQFF.

The chain joins TRBV2 to TRBJ2-3; weak D call: TRBD2 (6 bases). Germline loops: CDR1 SNHLY, CDR2 FYNNEI. The CDR3 runs to 15 residues. V was shortened by 5 bases and J by 0 bases, with 12 bases between the two germline ends. Here the CDR3 DNA reads TGTGCCAGCAGTCAGCTAGCGTTTAGCACAGATACGCAGTATTTT. As protein: CASSQLAFSTDTQYF.

This clonotype was seen only a few times. The CDR3 here is CASSQTTYRVTEAFF. The DNA for the CDR3 is TGTGCCAGCAGCCAAACGACTTACAGGGTCACTGAAGCTTTCTTT. The V gene is TRBV7-2, the J gene TRBJ1-1; D possibly corresponds to TRBD1 (6 bases). Looked up from germline, CDR1 is SGHTA and CDR2 is FQGNSA. V was trimmed by 5 bases and J by 4 bases, leaving 17 bases between them. The CDR3 consists of 15 residues.

This clonotype was seen a handful of times. This rearrangement joins TRBV7-9 to TRBJ1-2, with 7 bases matching TRBD1. The V and J ends lost 3 bases and 1 base, in that order; junction bases with no gene match: 2. The CDR3 sequence is 14 residues long. CDR1 SEHNR and CDR2 FQNEAQ come from the germline V gene (reference sequence). CDR3 sequence (DNA): TGTGCCAGCAGCTTCCAGGGGGTTAACTATGGCTACACCTTC. Amino acid sequence: CASSFQGVNYGYTF.

This clonotype was counted between two and nine times. The genes are TRBV7-2 and TRBJ2-3; D is unresolved. Germline loops: CDR1 SGHTA, CDR2 FQGNSA. V was pared by 5 bases and J by 7 bases, with 10 bases between. CDR3 length: 12 amino acids. CDR3 amino acids: CASSLPRNTQYF. The DNA of the CDR3 is TGTGCCAGCAGCCTTCCACGTAATACGCAGTATTTT.

The chain is built from TRBV7-2 and TRBJ1-1, with 8 positions matching TRBD1. The V gene's germline CDR1 is SGHTA and CDR2 FQGNSA. The CDR3 is made up of 17 amino acids. With 6 bases clipped from V and 2 bases from J, the junction kept 14 bases outside the gene matches. CDR3 nucleotides: TGTGCCAGCAGGTTCCAAGGGACAGGAACAAGAAACACTGAAGCTTTCTTT. It specifies CASRFQGTGTRNTEAFF.

V is TRBV6-5 and J is TRBJ1-1, with D unresolved. This CDR3 region has 12 residues. V was pared by 5 bases and J by 14 bases, with 18 bases between. Germline V gene lookup returns CDR1 MNHEY and CDR2 SVGAGI. The CDR3 DNA sequence: TGTGCCAGCAGTCCCGGGCTTCAAGGACGGTTCTTT. Protein sequence: CASSPGLQGRFF.

J is TRBJ2-7 and V is TRBV25-1; tentative D call: TRBD2 (6 bases). V gave up 4 bases and J gave up 0 bases, with 13 bases separating them. The CDR3 totals 15 residues. The V gene's germline CDR1 is MGHDK and CDR2 SYGVNS. This chain's CDR3 is CASSGTGVLSYEQYF. For the CDR3, the DNA is TGTGCCAGCAGTGGGACGGGGGTCCTCTCCTACGAGCAGTACTTC.

This clonotype turned up a few times. This sequence joins TRBV6-2 or TRBV6-3 and TRBJ2-7; no firm D call. CDR1 and CDR2 (germline): MNHEY, SVGEGT. V dropped 6 bases and J dropped 0 bases, with 9 bases sitting between them. CDR3 length equals 13 residues. CDR3 nucleotides: TGTGCCAGCAGAGACATGGTCTCCTACGAGCAGTACTTC. This sequence encodes CASRDMVSYEQYF.

J is TRBJ2-2 and V is TRBV12-3 or TRBV12-4; 7 bases are a match to TRBD1. V gave up 5 bases and J gave up 6 bases; unmatched junction bases: 6. This CDR3 is 14 amino acids long. CDR3 in DNA: TGTGCCAGCAGTCCCAGACAGGGCCCCGGGGAGCTGTTTTTT. Protein: CASSPRQGPGELFF.

This clonotype was detected a few times. The chain is built from TRBV7-9 and TRBJ2-7; TRBD2 matches at 8 bases. Germline CDR1 SEHNR, CDR2 FQNEAQ (reference sequence). Trimming removed 0 bases from V and 1 base from J; junction bases left unmatched: 8. The CDR3 contains 17 residues. The CDR3 region is CASSLAPGLVESYEQYF. CDR3 in DNA: TGTGCCAGCAGCTTAGCGCCGGGACTAGTCGAGTCCTACGAGCAGTACTTC.

This clonotype has more than one count but fewer than ten. This chain links TRBV15 with TRBJ1-1; no definite D call. CDR1 LNHNV and CDR2 YYDKDF come from the germline V gene (reference sequence). The CDR3 has 16 amino acids. Trimming shortened V by 5 bases and J by 0 bases, and 16 bases separated the two germline ends. CDR3: CATSVAPTVMNTEAFF. The CDR3 DNA reads TGTGCCACCAGCGTCGCCCCGACTGTGATGAACACTGAAGCTTTCTTT.

This clonotype was counted between two and nine times. V and J are TRBV12-3 or TRBV12-4 and TRBJ2-3; 10 nucleotides agree with TRBD2. The CDR3 sequence is 17 residues long. The junction had 11 bases not matched to a gene; V was cut back by 8 bases and J by 0 bases. CDR3 in amino acids: CASQLVKRGGSTDTQYF. The CDR3 DNA sequence: TGTGCCAGCCAGTTGGTGAAGCGGGGGGGCAGCACAGATACGCAGTATTTT.

The chain recombines TRBV2 with TRBJ2-4, with D maybe TRBD2 (6 bases). Germline lookup yields CDR1 SNHLY and CDR2 FYNNEI. Trimming pared 7 bases from V and 0 bases from J, leaving 13 bases between. The CDR3 has 15 residues. The CDR3 coding sequence is TGTGCCAGCAAAAGAGGGACTCAAGCCAAAAACATTCAGTACTTC. Residues: CASKRGTQAKNIQYF.

This sequence joins TRBV6-5 and TRBJ2-5; 14 nucleotides align to TRBD2. The V gene end was trimmed by 5 bases and the J gene end by 3 bases; junction bases not matched to a gene: 5. CDR3 length: 16 residues. Germline CDR1 and CDR2: MNHEY and SVGAGI. The CDR3 bases are TGTGCCAGCAGTACCCCGGGACTAGCGGGGGAAGAGACCCAGTACTTC. Its protein is CASSTPGLAGEETQYF.

The chain carries TRBV5-1 and TRBJ2-1; the D gene could be TRBD1 or TRBD2 (6 bases each). Gene TRBJ2-7 matches the end of the DNA better, so the J call may be wrong. Germline loops: CDR1 SGHRS, CDR2 YFSETQ. The CDR3 runs to 16 residues. This CDR3 is CASSSPPGGSYNEQYF. The CDR3 bases are TGCGCCAGCAGCTCCCCCCCCGGGGGCTCCTACAATGAGCAGTACTTC.

This clonotype came up a few times. This sequence joins TRBV7-2 and TRBJ2-5; tentative D call: TRBD2 (6 bases). Germline CDR1 SGHTA, CDR2 FQGNSA. The CDR3 runs to 15 residues. The germline V and J ends were trimmed by 4 bases and 2 bases, with 14 bases remaining between them. The CDR3 is CASSSETRIQETQYF. Here the CDR3 DNA reads TGTGCCAGCAGCTCAGAGACTAGAATACAAGAGACCCAGTACTTC.

The rearrangement uses TRBV20-1 and TRBJ1-6; a weak D match, TRBD1 (6 bases). CDR1 is DFQATT, CDR2 SNEGSKA, per germline (reference sequence). V was pared by 5 bases and J by 6 bases, with 11 bases between. This CDR3 has 13 residues. CDR3 in amino acids: CSAPQGVNSPLHF. For the CDR3, the DNA is TGCAGTGCTCCACAGGGAGTTAATTCACCCCTCCACTTT.

This clonotype has more than one count but fewer than ten. The CDR3 DNA reads TGCAGCGTGAATGGGGTGCGGTCACAAGAGACCCAGTACTTC. As protein: CSVNGVRSQETQYF. This sequence joins TRBV29-1 and TRBJ2-5; no firm D call. The CDR3 has 14 residues. Per germline, CDR1 SQVTM and CDR2 ANQGSEA. V dropped 6 bases and J dropped 2 bases, with 16 bases sitting between them.

This rearrangement joins TRBV7-9 to TRBJ2-7; D remains ambiguous. CDR3 length: 14 amino acids. Trimming pared 2 bases from V and 5 bases from J, leaving 13 bases between. CDR1 is SEHNR and CDR2 is FQNEAQ in the germline V gene (reference sequence). CDR3 nucleotide sequence: TGTGCCAGCAGCTTACCCCCTAATGAGGACGAGCAGTACTTC. As protein: CASSLPPNEDEQYF.

The chain combines TRBV3-1 with TRBJ2-2; D possibly corresponds to TRBD1 (5 bases). The germline V and J ends were trimmed by 4 bases and 6 bases, with 12 bases remaining between them. Germline CDR1 reads LGHDT; CDR2 reads YNNKEL (reference sequence). The CDR3 loop spans 14 amino acids. The CDR3 sequence: CASSLPLGAGELFF. CDR3 sequence (DNA): TGTGCCAGCAGCCTCCCCTTAGGGGCCGGGGAGCTGTTTTTT.

The chain couples TRBV7-2 to TRBJ2-3; 7 bases agree with TRBD2. The CDR3 has 15 amino acids. V gave up 6 bases and J gave up 2 bases; unmatched junction bases: 8. Germline CDR1 is SGHTA and CDR2 is FQGNSA. CDR3 protein: CASRNGLDNTDTQYF. The CDR3, as DNA: TGTGCCAGCAGAAACGGACTAGATAACACAGATACGCAGTATTTT.

In regard to this clonotype: A clone one base away is much larger, so this may be a read error. The chain employs TRBV5-1 and TRBJ1-1; the D gene is possibly TRBD1 (6 bases). Germline lookup yields CDR1 SGHRS and CDR2 YFSETQ. The CDR3 sequence is 14 residues long. The CDR3 reads CASSPDRMNTKAFF. CDR3 sequence (DNA): TGCGCCAGCAGCCCTGACAGGATGAACACTAAAGCTTTCTTT.

The sample holds one count of this clonotype. This rearrangement joins TRBV18 to TRBJ2-5; D is undetermined. Judging by the DNA end, TRBJ2-7 fits better; the J call may be wrong. Germline V gene sequence: CDR1 KGHSH, CDR2 LQKENI. The CDR3 extends over 14 amino acids. CDR3 sequence (DNA): TGTGCCAGCTCAACCCGCGGCGGCGGTGACGAGCAGTACTTC. It codes for CASSTRGGGDEQYF.